This note documents a single TCR beta chain sequence. Measured with immunoSEQ multiplex PCR; TCRdb has only the in-frame clones, and not every one. The sample records fewer than 300,000 clones, around 79% being singletons. The sample comes from a study of control samples from healthy donors and cancer patients. This sequence was found in a woman aged 55-70 years with lung cancer. The sequenced material came from PBMCs.

Here the CDR3 reads CASSLRTGTVVEKLFF. The DNA of the CDR3 is TGTGCCAGCAGCTTGAGGACAGGGACGGTGGTTGAAAAACTGTTTTTT. J is TRBJ1-4 and V is TRBV5-4, with TRBD1 matching over 8 bases. Germline values: CDR1 SGHNT, CDR2 YYREEE (reference sequence). J gave up 7 bases and V 1 base, and 9 bases lay outside the gene matches. The CDR3 totals 16 residues.